Presented here are 14 T cell receptor beta chains from one specimen sequenced in a study of T cells after yellow fever vaccination (dated by TCRdb to between 2018 and 2021). The library was made by 5' RACE. The sequencer listed for this sample is Illumina HiSeq 2500. Clones were called with MiXCR by TCRdb after fastp trimmed the public reads at Q25, and only in-frame beta chains were retained. Merged by CDR3 protein, the rows form single entries marked with the most common genes and DNA. The sample table contains about 400,000 distinct CDR3 sequences; only one count was recorded for approximately 10% of them. The top ten constitute around 20% of the sample. In the paper's terms, the treatment or condition label means: live attenuated yellow fever vaccine strain. The sequences come from PBMCs, collected on the day of the first yellow fever vaccination. Source of these receptors: a man between 18 and 29 years old who received the YFV17D yellow fever vaccine.

V is TRBV19 and J is TRBJ2-1; D perhaps matches TRBD1 (5 bases). V lost 1 base to trimming and J lost 7 bases, with 11 bases between them. CDR3 length: 14 amino acids. Germline CDR1 reads LNHDA; CDR2 reads SQIVND (reference sequence). CDR3 region: CASSIVAGANEQFF. CDR3 bases: TGTGCCAGTAGTATAGTGGCTGGGGCTAATGAGCAGTTCTTC.

A few counts support this clonotype. The rearrangement links TRBV4-3 to TRBJ1-5; unclear D gene. The V gene lost 1 base and the J gene lost 4 bases, with 5 bases spanning the gap. Germline CDR1 and CDR2: LGHNA and YSLEER. CDR3 size: 13 residues. The CDR3 sequence: CASSQVRNQPQHF. CDR3 nucleotide sequence: TGCGCCAGCAGCCAAGTAAGGAATCAGCCCCAGCATTTT.

This clonotype was counted ten times or more. V is TRBV28 and J is TRBJ2-7; D is unclear. V was pared by 1 base and J by 6 bases, with 13 bases between. The CDR3 is made up of 14 amino acids. CDR1 is MDHEN, CDR2 SYDVKM, per germline. CDR3 coding DNA: TGTGCCAGCAGTTTATATGTACACTCGCGCGAGCAGTACGTC. This gives the protein CASSLYVHSREQYV.

This clonotype has just a few counts. The chain links TRBV7-3 to TRBJ2-3; TRBD2 matches at 10 bases. CDR1 and CDR2 (germline): SGHTA, FQGTGA. CDR3 length: 15 residues. V was pared by 6 bases and J by 3 bases, with 6 bases of the junction left unmatched. Here the CDR3 DNA reads TGTGCCAGCAGTGGGTTTAGCGGGGGGACAGATACGCAGTATTTT. This gives the protein CASSGFSGGTDTQYF. The full variable domain, with the rest looked up from reference TRBV7-3 and TRBJ2-3, is GAGVSQTPSNKVTEKGKYVELRCDPISGHTALYWYRQSLGQGPEFLIYFQGTGAADDSGLPNDRFFAVRPEGSVSTLKIQRTERGDSAVYLCASSGFSGGTDTQYFGPGTRLTVL.

In this sample, this clonotype turned up a few times. V is TRBV5-6 and J is TRBJ2-5; D unclear. V lost 1 base to trimming and J lost 1 base, with 8 bases between them. CDR3 length: 14 amino acids. Germline V gene data show CDR1 as SGHDT and CDR2 as YYEEEE. CDR3 nucleotide sequence: TGTGCCAGCAGCTTGTGGTATACCCAAGAGACCCAGTACTTC. This translates into CASSLWYTQETQYF. The variable domain in full, with the rest retrieved from reference TRBV5-6 and TRBJ2-5, is DAGVTQSPTHLIKTRGQQVTLRCSPKSGHDTVSWYQQALGQGPQFIFQYYEEEERQRGNFPDRFSGHQFPNYSSELNVNALLLGDSALYLCASSLWYTQETQYFGPGTRLLVL.

This clonotype was seen a handful of times. V gene TRBV5-1 combines with J gene TRBJ2-3; a weak D match, TRBD2 (7 bases). The CDR3 consists of 14 residues. Germline CDR1 reads SGHRS; CDR2 reads YFSETQ. V was cut by 6 bases and J by 5 bases, with 16 bases left in between. CDR3 amino acids: CASTKGGAEDTQYF. As DNA, the CDR3 is TGCGCCAGCACCAAGGGGGGGGCCGAAGATACGCAGTATTTT.

The table lists this clonotype with many counts. The rearrangement joins TRBV6-5 to TRBJ2-2, with no clear D. The V end was cut by 1 base, the J end by 4 bases, with 1 base between. Germline V gene data show CDR1 as MNHEY and CDR2 as SVGAGI. CDR3 length: 12 residues. In nucleotides, the CDR3 is TGTGCCAGCAGTTACTTCACCGGGGAGCTGTTTTTT. Amino acid sequence: CASSYFTGELFF.

The chain joins TRBV28 to TRBJ2-7; 7 positions agree with TRBD1. Trimming took 3 bases from V and 3 from J; bases not matched to a gene: 8. Germline CDR1 MDHEN, CDR2 SYDVKM. This CDR3 region has 15 residues. The CDR3, as DNA: TGTGCCAGCAGTTTCCCAGGGGGTTTCCACTACGAGCAGTACTTC. Translated, it gives CASSFPGGFHYEQYF. The full variable domain, completed using reference TRBV28 and TRBJ2-7, is DVKVTQSSRYLVKRTGEKVFLECVQDMDHENMFWYRQDPGLGLRLIYFSYDVKMKEKGDIPEGYSVSREKKERFSLILESASTNQTSMYLCASSFPGGFHYEQYFGPGTRLTVT.

This rearrangement joins TRBV5-4 to TRBJ1-4; 9 bases align to TRBD1. Germline CDR1 reads SGHNT; CDR2 reads YYREEE (reference sequence). The CDR3 covers 14 residues. Losses at the gene ends were 0 bases for V and 8 bases for J; bases not matched to a gene: 2. DNA of the CDR3: TGTGCCAGCAGCTTGGACAGGGGGCAGGAAAAACTGTTTTTT. Translated: CASSLDRGQEKLFF. Supplemented by reference TRBV5-4 and TRBJ1-4, the full variable domain reads ETGVTQSPTHLIKTRGQQVTLRCSSQSGHNTVSWYQQALGQGPQFIFQYYREEENGRGNFPPRFSGLQFPNYSSELNVNALELDDSALYLCASSLDRGQEKLFFGSGTQLSVL.

This clonotype was detected only a few times. The gene calls are TRBV3-1 and TRBJ2-3; D is ambiguous. The germline V gene has CDR1 LGHDT and CDR2 YNNKEL (reference sequence). CDR3 length: 12 amino acids. Trimming shortened V by 4 bases and J by 6 bases, and 8 bases separated the two germline ends. The CDR3 spells CASSREVDTQYF. The CDR3 nucleotides are TGTGCCAGCAGCCGAGAGGTGGATACGCAGTATTTT.

In its sample, this clonotype was seen a few times. CDR3 sequence: CASSQPRQGPLYGYTF. CDR3 sequence (DNA): TGCGCCAGCAGCCAGCCCCGACAGGGCCCACTATATGGCTACACCTTC. The rearrangement uses TRBV4-1 and TRBJ1-2; 7 bases agree with TRBD1. Germline V gene lookup returns CDR1 MGHRA and CDR2 YSYEKL. The ends lost 3 bases at V and 5 bases at J; junction bases unmatched: 12. The CDR3 totals 16 residues.

This clonotype turned up a few times. J is TRBJ1-2 and V is TRBV6-1; possibly TRBD1 for D (5 bases). The CDR3 sequence is 14 residues long. With 6 bases removed from V and 8 bases from J, the gap between germline ends came to 19 bases. The germline gives CDR1 MNHNS, CDR2 SASEGT. The CDR3 nucleotides are TGTGCCAGCAGCTCCCGTGGGGGGTTCGACGGCTACACCTTC. Its protein product is CASSSRGGFDGYTF.

The chain uses TRBV11-2 and TRBJ2-3; D possibly uses TRBD1 or TRBD2 (5 bases each). V was cut by 7 bases and J by 10 bases, with 24 bases left in between. Germline lookup yields CDR1 SGHAT and CDR2 FQNNGV. This CDR3 is built from 15 residues. DNA of the CDR3: TGTGCCAGCACACCTGGCGGACTGGCGAGGGGCGCGCAGTATTTT. Translating it yields CASTPGGLARGAQYF.

The chain uses TRBV12-3 or TRBV12-4 and TRBJ2-7; D not certain. The ends were cut back, 2 bases at V and 0 bases at J, with 11 bases in the middle. The CDR3 runs 15 residues. The chain's CDR3 is CASSLLGRASYEQYF. The CDR3 DNA reads TGTGCCAGCAGTTTACTAGGGCGCGCCTCCTACGAGCAGTACTTC.